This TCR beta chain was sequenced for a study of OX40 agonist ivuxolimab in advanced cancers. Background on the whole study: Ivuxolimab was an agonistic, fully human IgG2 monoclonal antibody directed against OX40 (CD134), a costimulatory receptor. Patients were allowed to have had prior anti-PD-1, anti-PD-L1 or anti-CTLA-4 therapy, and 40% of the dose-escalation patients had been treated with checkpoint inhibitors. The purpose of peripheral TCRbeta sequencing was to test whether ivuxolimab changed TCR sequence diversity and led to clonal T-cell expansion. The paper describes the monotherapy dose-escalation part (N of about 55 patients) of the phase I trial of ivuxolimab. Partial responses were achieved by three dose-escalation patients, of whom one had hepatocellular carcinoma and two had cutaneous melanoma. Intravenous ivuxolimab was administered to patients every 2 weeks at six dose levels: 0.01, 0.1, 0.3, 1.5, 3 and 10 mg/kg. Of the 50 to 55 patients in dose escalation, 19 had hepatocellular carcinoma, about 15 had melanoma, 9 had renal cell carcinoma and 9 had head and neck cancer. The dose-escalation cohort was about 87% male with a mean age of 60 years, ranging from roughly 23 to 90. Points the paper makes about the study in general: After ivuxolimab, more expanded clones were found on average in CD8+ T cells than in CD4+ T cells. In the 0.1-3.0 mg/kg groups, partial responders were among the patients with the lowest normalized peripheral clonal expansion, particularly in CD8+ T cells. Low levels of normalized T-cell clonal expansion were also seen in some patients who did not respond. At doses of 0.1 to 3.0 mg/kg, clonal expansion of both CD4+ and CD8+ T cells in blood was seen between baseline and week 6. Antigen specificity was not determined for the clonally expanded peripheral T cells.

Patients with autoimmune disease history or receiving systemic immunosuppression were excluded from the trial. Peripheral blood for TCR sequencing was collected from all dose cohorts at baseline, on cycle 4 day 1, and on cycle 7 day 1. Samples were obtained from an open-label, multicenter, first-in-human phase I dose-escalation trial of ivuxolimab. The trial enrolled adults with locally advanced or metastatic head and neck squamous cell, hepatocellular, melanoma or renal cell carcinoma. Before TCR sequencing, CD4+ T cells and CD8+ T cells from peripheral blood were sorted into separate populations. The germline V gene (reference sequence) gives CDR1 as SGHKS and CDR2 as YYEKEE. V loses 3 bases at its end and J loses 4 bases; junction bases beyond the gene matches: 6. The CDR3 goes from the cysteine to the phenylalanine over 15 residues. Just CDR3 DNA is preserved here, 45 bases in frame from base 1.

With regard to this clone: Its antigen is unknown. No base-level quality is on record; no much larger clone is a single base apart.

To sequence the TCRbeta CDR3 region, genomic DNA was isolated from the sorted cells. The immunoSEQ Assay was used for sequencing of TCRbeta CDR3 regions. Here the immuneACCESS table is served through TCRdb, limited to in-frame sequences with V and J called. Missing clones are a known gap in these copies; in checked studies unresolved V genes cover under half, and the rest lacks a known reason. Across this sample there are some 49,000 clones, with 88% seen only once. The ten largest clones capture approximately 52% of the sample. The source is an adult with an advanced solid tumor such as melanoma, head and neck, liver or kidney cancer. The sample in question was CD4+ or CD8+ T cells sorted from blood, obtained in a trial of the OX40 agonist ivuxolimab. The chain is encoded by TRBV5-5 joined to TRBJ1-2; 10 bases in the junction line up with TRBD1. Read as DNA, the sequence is TGTGCCAGCAGCTCGCCGGGGACAGGGGCCTATGGCTACACCTTC. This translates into CASSSPGTGAYGYTF.